These 7 T cell receptor beta chains were all obtained from the same sample, sequenced in a study of T cells expressing NK-cell markers. TCRdb reprocessed the 5' RACE reads; each CDR3 protein has one entry and no DNA is given. The sample data list a few hundred thousand distinct CDR3 sequences. The specimen sequenced was blood T cells: a sorted CD56 or NKG2C T cell subset, CD4+ or CD8+ T cells, or bulk PBMC T cells (not recorded which). These receptors came from a man between 18 and 29 years old in good health.

J is TRBJ2-3 and V is TRBV19; no DNA is available, so the TRBD2 call from TCRdb remains unchecked. Germline CDR1 is LNHDA and CDR2 is SQIVND (reference sequence). The CDR3 is 13 amino acids. This CDR3 reads CASGRARADTQYF.

The chain links TRBV11-2 to TRBJ2-3. The CDR3 runs 16 residues. Germline CDR1 and CDR2: SGHAT and FQNNGV. The CDR3 loop reads CASSLVKRRGTDTQYF.

The chain uses TRBV7-2 and TRBJ2-7; TCRdb's D gene call, TRBD2, goes unchecked for lack of DNA. Germline V gives CDR1 SGHTA, CDR2 FQGNSA. The CDR3 loop spans 15 amino acids. The CDR3 sequence: CASSLLADYAYEQYF.

V and J are TRBV7-8 and TRBJ2-1; TCRdb returns TRBD1, unconfirmable since there is no DNA. The CDR3 contains 19 residues. Germline values: CDR1 SGHVS, CDR2 FQNEAQ. CDR3 in amino acids: CASKRGSRGGFVLGDEQFF.

The V gene is TRBV25-1, the J gene TRBJ1-4. Germline-derived CDR1 and CDR2 are MGHDK and SYGVNS. The CDR3 runs 14 residues. The chain's CDR3 is CAIGGAGRNEKLFF.

The J gene is TRBJ2-1, the V gene TRBV12-3 or TRBV12-4; TCRdb reports TRBD1, a call that lacks DNA to check it against. There are 15 residues in the CDR3. CDR3 amino acids: CASRGPGSANNEQFF.

CDR3: CASRRPGQGDYGYTF. V and J are TRBV27 and TRBJ1-2; there is no DNA to check the TCRdb D call of TRBD1. The CDR3 loop spans 15 amino acids. Germline V gene sequence: CDR1 MNHEY, CDR2 SMNVEV (reference sequence).